This passage covers 10 T cell receptor beta chains from one sample sequenced in a study of OX40 agonist ivuxolimab in advanced cancers. The repertoire was sequenced with immunoSEQ multiplex PCR; TCRdb's copy has only in-frame clones and lacks some. The sample yields some 30,000 clones, 75% to 85% seen once. The sequences come from CD4+ or CD8+ T cells sorted from blood, collected in a trial of the OX40 agonist ivuxolimab. These receptors originate from an adult with an advanced solid tumor such as melanoma, head and neck, liver or kidney cancer.

The chain is built from TRBV28 and TRBJ1-5; D perhaps matches TRBD1 (5 bases). The germline V and J ends were trimmed by 5 bases and 6 bases, with 17 bases remaining between them. From germline, CDR1 is MDHEN and CDR2 SYDVKM. The CDR3 length is 15 residues. The CDR3 sequence: CASSPPAGGTQPQHF. As DNA, the CDR3 is TGTGCCAGCAGTCCGCCCGCCGGGGGTACTCAGCCCCAGCATTTT.

This sequence joins TRBV19 and TRBJ2-2; tentatively, D is TRBD1 (6 bases). The CDR3 has 16 residues. Trimming took off 5 bases at V and 6 bases at J, with 19 bases between the two ends. The germline V gene encodes CDR1 LNHDA and CDR2 SQIVND (reference sequence). CDR3 in amino acids: CASSSSWYRVSGELFF. The CDR3 coding sequence is TGTGCCAGTAGTTCGAGCTGGTACAGGGTTTCCGGGGAGCTGTTTTTT.

The CDR3 DNA sequence: TGCGCCAGCAGTTGGTGGACAGGGAATACTGCGGGAGGGAACGAGCAGTACTTC. It codes for CASSWWTGNTAGGNEQYF. The chain is built from TRBV5-1 and TRBJ2-7; TRBD2 might be the D (9 bases). The germline CDR1 and CDR2 sequences are SGHRS and YFSETQ. The CDR3 runs to 18 residues. V lost 5 bases and J 5 bases, leaving 29 bases between the germline ends.

Here the CDR3 DNA reads TGTGCCAGCAGCTTAGACCGGGTTCGGGGAGATACGCAGTATTTT. It codes for CASSLDRVRGDTQYF. V gene TRBV7-2 combines with J gene TRBJ2-3; tentative D call: TRBD2 (5 bases). This CDR3 comprises 15 residues. V was cut by 1 base and J by 5 bases, with 13 bases left in between. CDR1 and CDR2 from the germline V gene are SGHTA and FQGNSA.

The V gene is TRBV5-1, the J gene TRBJ2-2; D remains unclear. This CDR3 region has 14 residues. CDR1 SGHRS and CDR2 YFSETQ come from the germline V gene. The V end was cut by 5 bases, the J end by 0 bases, with 8 bases between. CDR3 protein: CASRESTNTGELFF. In nucleotides, the CDR3 is TGCGCCAGCAGAGAGAGTACGAACACCGGGGAGCTGTTTTTT.

This chain uses TRBV18 with TRBJ2-3; 10 bases fit TRBD2. CDR1 and CDR2 from the germline V gene are KGHSH and LQKENI. The CDR3 runs to 17 residues. Trimming cost V 1 base and J 3 bases; bases outside gene matches: 7. The CDR3 nucleotides are TGTGCCAGCTCACCACGGGACGGACTAGCGGCAACAGATACGCAGTATTTT. Protein product: CASSPRDGLAATDTQYF.

The rearrangement uses TRBV6-1 and TRBJ2-3; TRBD2 matches at 7 bases. The V gene end was trimmed by 2 bases and the J gene end by 4 bases; junction bases not matched to a gene: 9. CDR1 and CDR2 (germline): MNHNS, SASEGT. The CDR3 has 16 amino acids. This CDR3 is CASSETLSGNSDTQYF. The CDR3 DNA reads as TGTGCCAGCAGTGAAACGCTAAGCGGGAATTCAGATACGCAGTATTTT.

The chain combines TRBV4-2 with TRBJ2-7; D may be TRBD2 (5 bases). This CDR3 region has 15 residues. Germline CDR1 and CDR2: LGHNA and YNFKEQ. The V gene lost 1 base and the J gene lost 0 bases, with 10 bases spanning the gap. DNA for the CDR3: TGTGCCAGCAGCCAAGGAGGGTTTAGCTCCTACGAGCAGTACTTC. It codes for CASSQGGFSSYEQYF.

This clone was counted between two and nine times. The V call is TRBV4-1, the J call TRBJ1-1; D remains ambiguous. Germline-derived CDR1 and CDR2 are MGHRA and YSYEKL. Trimming removed 2 bases at V and 0 bases at J, with 7 bases between. The CDR3 spans 14 residues. CDR3 residues: CASSQTNLNTEAFF. Written as DNA, the CDR3 is TGCGCCAGCAGCCAAACGAATTTGAACACTGAAGCTTTCTTT.

The V call is TRBV11-3, the J call TRBJ1-1; D possibly corresponds to TRBD1 (5 bases). The CDR3 is 12 amino acids. Germline CDR1 SGHNT, CDR2 YENEEA. Deletions cut 6 bases from V and 11 bases from J, with 16 bases between. DNA for the CDR3: TGTGCCAGCAGTTCCGGGACCATGGAGGCTTTCTTT. It codes for CASSSGTMEAFF.